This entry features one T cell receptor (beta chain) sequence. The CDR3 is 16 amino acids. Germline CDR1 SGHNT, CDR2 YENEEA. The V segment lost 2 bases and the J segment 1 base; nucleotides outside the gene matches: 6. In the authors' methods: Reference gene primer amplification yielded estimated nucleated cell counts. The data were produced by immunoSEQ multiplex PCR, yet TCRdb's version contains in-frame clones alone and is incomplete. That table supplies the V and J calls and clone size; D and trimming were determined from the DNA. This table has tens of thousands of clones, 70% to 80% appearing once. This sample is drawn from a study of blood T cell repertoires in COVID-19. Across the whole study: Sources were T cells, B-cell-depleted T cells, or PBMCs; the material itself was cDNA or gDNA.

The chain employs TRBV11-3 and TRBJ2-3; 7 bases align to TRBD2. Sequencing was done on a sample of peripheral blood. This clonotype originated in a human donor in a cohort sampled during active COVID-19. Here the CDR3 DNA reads TGTGCCAGCAGCTTATCGGGGGGACTCCGCACAGATACGCAGTATTTT. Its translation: CASSLSGGLRTDTQYF.